What follows describes a single TCR beta chain. Its antigen is not identified. Trimming removed 1 base from V and 4 bases from J, with 11 bases in between. In germline, CDR1 is SGHRS, CDR2 YFSETQ. The CDR3 consists of 15 residues. Sequencing used immunoSEQ multiplex PCR; TCRdb keeps in-frame clones, though not all of them. The sample has 2 million to 3 million clones, over 85% seen once. These data come from a study of shared clonotypes between healthy human individuals. Points from the study as a whole: Naive subsets usually exceeded memory subsets in estimated richness.

Each sample came from a Caucasian adult donor living in Nashville, Tennessee. The TCR sequence derives from a man aged 18 to 30 in good health. Some clones in this sample may be carry-over from other donors' samples. The chain is built from TRBV5-1 and TRBJ2-2, with D perhaps assigned TRBD1 or TRBD2 (6 bases each). The specimen was naive CD4+ T cells from PBMCs. As to subset: CD45RA+ positively selected. Here the CDR3 reads CASSLWGAATGELFF. CDR3 sequence (DNA): TGCGCCAGCAGCTTGTGGGGGGCGGCCACCGGGGAGCTGTTTTTT.